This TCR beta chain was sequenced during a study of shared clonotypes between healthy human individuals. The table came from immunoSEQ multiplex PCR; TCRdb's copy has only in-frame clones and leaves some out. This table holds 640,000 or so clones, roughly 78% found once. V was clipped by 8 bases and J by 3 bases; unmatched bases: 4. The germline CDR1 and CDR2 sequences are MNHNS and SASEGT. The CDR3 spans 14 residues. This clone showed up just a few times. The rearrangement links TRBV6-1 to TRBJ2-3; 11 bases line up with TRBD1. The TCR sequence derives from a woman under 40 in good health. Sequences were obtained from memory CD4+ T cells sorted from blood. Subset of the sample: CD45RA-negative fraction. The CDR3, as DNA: TGTGCCAGCGTGGACAGGGGGCGGACAGATACGCAGTATTTT. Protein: CASVDRGRTDTQYF.